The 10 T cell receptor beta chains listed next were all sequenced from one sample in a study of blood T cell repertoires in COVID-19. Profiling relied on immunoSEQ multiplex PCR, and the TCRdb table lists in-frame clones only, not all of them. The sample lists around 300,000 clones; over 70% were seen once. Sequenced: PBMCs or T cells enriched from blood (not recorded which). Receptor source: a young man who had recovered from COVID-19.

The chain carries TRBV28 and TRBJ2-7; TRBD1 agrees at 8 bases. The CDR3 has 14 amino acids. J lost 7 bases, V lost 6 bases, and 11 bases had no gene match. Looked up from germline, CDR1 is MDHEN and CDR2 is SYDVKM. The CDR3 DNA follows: TGTGCCAGCAGCCTCAGGGGGCCCCTTTGGGAGCAGTACTTC. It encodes CASSLRGPLWEQYF.

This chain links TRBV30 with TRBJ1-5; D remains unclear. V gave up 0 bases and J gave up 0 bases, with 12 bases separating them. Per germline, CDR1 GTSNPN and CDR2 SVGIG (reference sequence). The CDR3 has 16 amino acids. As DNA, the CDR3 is TGTGCCTGGAGTGTAGGTTCTGGAGTTAGCAATCAGCCCCAGCATTTT. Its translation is CAWSVGSGVSNQPQHF.

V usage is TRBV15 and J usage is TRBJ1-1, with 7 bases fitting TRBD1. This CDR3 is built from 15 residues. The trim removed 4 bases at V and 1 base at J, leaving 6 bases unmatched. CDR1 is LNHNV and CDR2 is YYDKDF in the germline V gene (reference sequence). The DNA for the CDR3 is TGTGCCACCAGCAACTTCAGGGGGGAGAACACTGAAGCTTTCTTT. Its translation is CATSNFRGENTEAFF. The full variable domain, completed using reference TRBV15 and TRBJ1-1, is DAMVIQNPRYQVTQFGKPVTLSCSQTLNHNVMYWYQQKSSQAPKLLFHYYDKDFNNEADTPDNFQSRRPNTSFCFLDIRSPGLGDTAMYLCATSNFRGENTEAFFGQGTRLTVV.

CDR3 DNA: TGTGCCAGCAGCCGGACTAGCGGGTTTACAGATACGCAGTATTTT. It specifies CASSRTSGFTDTQYF. V gene TRBV7-7 combines with J gene TRBJ2-3, with TRBD2 identical over 11 bases. V was pared by 5 bases and J by 3 bases, with 4 bases of the junction left unmatched. The CDR3 totals 15 residues. Germline V CDR1 and CDR2: SSHAT, FNYEAQ (reference sequence).

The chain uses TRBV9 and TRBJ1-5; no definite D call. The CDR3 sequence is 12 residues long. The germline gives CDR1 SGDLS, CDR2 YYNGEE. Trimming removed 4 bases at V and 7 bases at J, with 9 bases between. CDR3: CASSTGSQPQHF. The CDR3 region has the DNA TGTGCCAGCAGCACCGGGAGCCAGCCCCAGCATTTT.

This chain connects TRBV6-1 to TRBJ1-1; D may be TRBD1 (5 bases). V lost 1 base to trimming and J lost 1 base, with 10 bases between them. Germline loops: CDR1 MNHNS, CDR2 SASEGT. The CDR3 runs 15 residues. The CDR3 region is CASSEEGRRNTEAFF. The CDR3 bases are TGTGCCAGCAGTGAAGAGGGGCGTCGGAACACTGAAGCTTTCTTT.

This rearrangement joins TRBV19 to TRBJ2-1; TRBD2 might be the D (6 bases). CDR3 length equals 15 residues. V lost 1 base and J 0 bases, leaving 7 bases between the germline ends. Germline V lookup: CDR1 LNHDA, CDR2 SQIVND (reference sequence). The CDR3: CASSIGGDSYNEQFF. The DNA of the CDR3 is TGTGCCAGTAGTATAGGGGGGGACTCCTACAATGAGCAGTTCTTC. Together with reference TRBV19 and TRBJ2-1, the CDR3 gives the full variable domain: DGGITQSPKYLFRKEGQNVTLSCEQNLNHDAMYWYRQDPGQGLRLIYYSQIVNDFQKGDIAEGYSVSREKKESFPLTVTSAQKNPTAFYLCASSIGGDSYNEQFFGPGTRLTVL.

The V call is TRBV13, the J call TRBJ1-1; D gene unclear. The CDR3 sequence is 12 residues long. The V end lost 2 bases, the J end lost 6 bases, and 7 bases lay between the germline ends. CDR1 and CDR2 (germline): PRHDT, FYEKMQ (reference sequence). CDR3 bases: TGTGCCAGCAGCTTATTGCGATCTGAAGCTTTCTTT. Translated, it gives CASSLLRSEAFF. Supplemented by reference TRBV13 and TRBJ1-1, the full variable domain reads AAGVIQSPRHLIKEKRETATLKCYPIPRHDTVYWYQQGPGQDPQFLISFYEKMQSDKGSIPDRFSAQQFSDYHSELNMSSLELGDSALYFCASSLLRSEAFFGQGTRLTVV.

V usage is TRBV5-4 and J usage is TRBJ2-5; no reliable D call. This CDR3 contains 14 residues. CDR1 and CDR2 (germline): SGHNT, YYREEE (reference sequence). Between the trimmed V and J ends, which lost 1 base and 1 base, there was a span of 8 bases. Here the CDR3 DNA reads TGTGCCAGCAGCTTGACGGGTCCCCAAGAGACCCAGTACTTC. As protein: CASSLTGPQETQYF.

The CDR3 is CAWSPRNTIYF. The DNA for the CDR3 is TGTGCCTGGAGTCCCAGAAACACCATATATTTT. The chain joins TRBV30 to TRBJ1-3; D unclear. CDR1 is GTSNPN, CDR2 SVGIG, per germline (reference sequence). This CDR3 region has 11 residues. Trimming removed 2 bases at V and 5 bases at J, with 4 bases between. Full variable domain (outside the CDR3, taken from reference TRBV30 and TRBJ1-3): SQTIHQWPATLVQPVGSPLSLECTVEGTSNPNLYWYRQAAGRGLQLLFYSVGIGQISSEVPQNLSASRPQDRQFILSSKKLLLSDSGFYLCAWSPRNTIYFGEGSWLTVV.